This T cell receptor beta chain was identified during a study of CXCR3-negative and CXCR3-positive naive CD8 T cells. Study-level points and caveats: Similar TRBV-TRBJ usage characterized naive CXCR3-negative and CXCR3-positive cells; memory cells differed. CXCR3-positive naive cells carried more hydrophobic TRB CDR3s than CXCR3-negative naive cells did. Cryopreserved PBMCs had partly decreased CXCR3 expression; fresh PBMCs were used in most assays. Memory CD8+ cells showed much lower diversity, while both naive subsets displayed comparably high diversity.

The length of the CDR3 is 14 residues. Looked up from germline, CDR1 is LNHDA and CDR2 is SQIVND (reference sequence). Details on this clonotype: Its antigen is undetermined.

TRB cDNA was prepared as libraries by UMI-labeled 5' RACE. Following a re-call of the 5' RACE reads, TCRdb has one entry per CDR3 protein and lacks DNA. This sample contains around 110,000 distinct CDR3 sequences. Sequencing used naive CXCR3+ CD8+ T cells from blood. Subset given: CD45RO-CCR7+CD27+CD95- naive CD8+ T cells expressing CXCR3 (TNR3+). The chain uses TRBV19 and TRBJ2-1. The TCR sequence derives from a human donor in good health. Some clones in this sample may be carry-over from other donors' samples. The CDR3 loop is CTSSTRDFYNEQFF. The variable domain in full, completed from reference TRBV19 and TRBJ2-1, reads DGGITQSPKYLFRKEGQNVTLSCEQNLNHDAMYWYRQDPGQGLRLIYYSQIVNDFQKGDIAEGYSVSREKKESFPLTVTSAQKNPTAFYLCTSSTRDFYNEQFFGPGTRLTVL.